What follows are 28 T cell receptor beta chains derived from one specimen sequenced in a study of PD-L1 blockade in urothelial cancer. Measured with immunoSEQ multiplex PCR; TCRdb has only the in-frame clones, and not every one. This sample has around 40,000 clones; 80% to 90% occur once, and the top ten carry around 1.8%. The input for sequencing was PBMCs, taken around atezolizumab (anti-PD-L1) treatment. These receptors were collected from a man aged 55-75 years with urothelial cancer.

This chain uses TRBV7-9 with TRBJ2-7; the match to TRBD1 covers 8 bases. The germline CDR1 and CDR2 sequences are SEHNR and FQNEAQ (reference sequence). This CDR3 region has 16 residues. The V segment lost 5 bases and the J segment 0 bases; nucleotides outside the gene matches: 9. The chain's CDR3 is CASSAPDRGLSYEQYF. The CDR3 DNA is TGTGCCAGCAGCGCACCCGACAGGGGTCTCTCCTACGAGCAGTACTTC.

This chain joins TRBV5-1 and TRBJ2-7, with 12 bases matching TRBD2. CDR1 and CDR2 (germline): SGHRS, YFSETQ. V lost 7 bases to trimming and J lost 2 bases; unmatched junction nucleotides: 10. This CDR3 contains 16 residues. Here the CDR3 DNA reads TGCGCCAGCCACAAGGGAACTAGCGGGGGGACCTACGAGCAGTACTTC. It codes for CASHKGTSGGTYEQYF.

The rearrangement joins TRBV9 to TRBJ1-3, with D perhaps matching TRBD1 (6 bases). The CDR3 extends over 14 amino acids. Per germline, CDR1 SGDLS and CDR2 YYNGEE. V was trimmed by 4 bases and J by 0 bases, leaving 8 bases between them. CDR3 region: CASSRGSSGNTIYF. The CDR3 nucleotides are TGTGCCAGCAGCAGGGGGAGCTCTGGAAACACCATATATTTT. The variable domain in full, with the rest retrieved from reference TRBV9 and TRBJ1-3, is DSGVTQTPKHLITATGQRVTLRCSPRSGDLSVYWYQQSLDQGLQFLIQYYNGEERAKGNILERFSAQQFPDLHSELNLSSLELGDSALYFCASSRGSSGNTIYFGEGSWLTVV.

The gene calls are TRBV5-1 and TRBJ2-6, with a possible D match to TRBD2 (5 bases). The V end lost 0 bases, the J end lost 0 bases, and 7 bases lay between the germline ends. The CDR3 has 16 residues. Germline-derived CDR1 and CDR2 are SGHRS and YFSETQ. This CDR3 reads CASSLDGSSGANVLTF. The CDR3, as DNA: TGCGCCAGCAGCTTGGATGGGAGCTCTGGGGCCAACGTCCTGACTTTC.

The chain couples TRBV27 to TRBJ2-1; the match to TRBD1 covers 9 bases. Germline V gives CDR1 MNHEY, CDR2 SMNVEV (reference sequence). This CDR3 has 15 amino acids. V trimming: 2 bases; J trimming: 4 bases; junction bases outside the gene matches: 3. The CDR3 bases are TGTGCCAGCAGTTTAGACAGGGGGACGTACAATGAGCAGTTCTTC. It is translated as CASSLDRGTYNEQFF.

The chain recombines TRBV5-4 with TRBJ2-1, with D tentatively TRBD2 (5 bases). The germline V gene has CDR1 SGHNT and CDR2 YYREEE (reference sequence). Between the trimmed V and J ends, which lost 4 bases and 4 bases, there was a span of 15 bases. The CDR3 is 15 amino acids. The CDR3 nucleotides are TGTGCCAGCAGCCCCAGCGGCGTCGGGTACAATGAGCAGTTCTTC. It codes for CASSPSGVGYNEQFF.

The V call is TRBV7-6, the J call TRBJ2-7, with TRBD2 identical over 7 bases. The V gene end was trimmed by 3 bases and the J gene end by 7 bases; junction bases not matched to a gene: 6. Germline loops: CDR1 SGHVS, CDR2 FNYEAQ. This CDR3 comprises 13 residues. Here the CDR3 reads CASSFTLADEQYF. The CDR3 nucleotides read TGTGCCAGCAGCTTTACTCTAGCGGATGAGCAGTACTTC.

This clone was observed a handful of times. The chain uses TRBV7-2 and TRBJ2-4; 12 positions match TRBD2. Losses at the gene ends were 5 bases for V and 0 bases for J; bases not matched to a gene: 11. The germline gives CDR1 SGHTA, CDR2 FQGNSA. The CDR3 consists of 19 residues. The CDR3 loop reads CASSALPGLAGLAKNIQYF. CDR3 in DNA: TGTGCCAGCAGCGCACTACCGGGACTAGCGGGTTTAGCCAAAAACATTCAGTACTTC. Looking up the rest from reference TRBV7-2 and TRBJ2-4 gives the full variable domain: GAGVSQSPSNKVTEKGKDVELRCDPISGHTALYWYRQSLGQGLEFLIYFQGNSAPDKSGLPSDRFSAERTGGSVSTLTIQRTQQEDSAVYLCASSALPGLAGLAKNIQYFGAGTRLSVL.

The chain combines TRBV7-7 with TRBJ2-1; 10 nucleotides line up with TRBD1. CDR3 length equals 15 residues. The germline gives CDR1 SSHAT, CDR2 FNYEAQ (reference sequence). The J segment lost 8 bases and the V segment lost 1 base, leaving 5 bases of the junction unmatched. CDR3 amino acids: CASSLVDRGIDEQFF. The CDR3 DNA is TGTGCCAGCAGCTTAGTGGACAGGGGGATCGATGAGCAGTTCTTC.

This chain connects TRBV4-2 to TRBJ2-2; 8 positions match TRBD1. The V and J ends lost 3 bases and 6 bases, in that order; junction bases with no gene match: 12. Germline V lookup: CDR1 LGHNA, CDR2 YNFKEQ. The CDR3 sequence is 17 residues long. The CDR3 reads CASSQVRNRGYAGELFF. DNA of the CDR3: TGTGCCAGCAGCCAGGTAAGAAACAGGGGGTACGCCGGGGAGCTGTTTTTT.

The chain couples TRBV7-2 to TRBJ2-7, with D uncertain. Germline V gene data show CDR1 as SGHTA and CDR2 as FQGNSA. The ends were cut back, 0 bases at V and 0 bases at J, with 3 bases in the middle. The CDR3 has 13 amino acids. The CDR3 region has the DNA TGTGCCAGCAGCTTAGCCTCCTCCTACGAGCAGTACTTC. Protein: CASSLASSYEQYF.

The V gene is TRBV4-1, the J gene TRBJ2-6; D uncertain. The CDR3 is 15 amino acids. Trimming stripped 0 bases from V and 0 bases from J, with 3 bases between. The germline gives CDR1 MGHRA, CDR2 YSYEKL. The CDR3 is CASSQEYSGANVLTF. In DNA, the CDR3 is TGCGCCAGCAGCCAAGAATACTCTGGGGCCAACGTCCTGACTTTC.

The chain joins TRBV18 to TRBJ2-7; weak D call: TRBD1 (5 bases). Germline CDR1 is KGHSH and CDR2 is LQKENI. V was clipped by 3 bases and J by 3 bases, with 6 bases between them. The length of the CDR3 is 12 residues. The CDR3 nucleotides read TGTGCCAGCTCACCGACAGTCTACGAGCAGTACTTC. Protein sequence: CASSPTVYEQYF.

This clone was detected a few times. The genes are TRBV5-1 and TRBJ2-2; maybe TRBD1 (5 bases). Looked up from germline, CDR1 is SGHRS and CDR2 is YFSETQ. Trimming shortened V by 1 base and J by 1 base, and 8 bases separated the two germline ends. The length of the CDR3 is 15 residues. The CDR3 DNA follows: TGCGCCAGCAGCTTGACAGGTCAGAACACCGGGGAGCTGTTTTTT. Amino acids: CASSLTGQNTGELFF.

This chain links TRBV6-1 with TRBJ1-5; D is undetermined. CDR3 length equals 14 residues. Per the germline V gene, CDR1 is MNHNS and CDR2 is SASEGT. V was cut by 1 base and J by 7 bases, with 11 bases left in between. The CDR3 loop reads CASSEGGGRQPQHF. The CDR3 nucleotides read TGTGCCAGCAGTGAAGGAGGAGGCAGGCAGCCCCAGCATTTT.

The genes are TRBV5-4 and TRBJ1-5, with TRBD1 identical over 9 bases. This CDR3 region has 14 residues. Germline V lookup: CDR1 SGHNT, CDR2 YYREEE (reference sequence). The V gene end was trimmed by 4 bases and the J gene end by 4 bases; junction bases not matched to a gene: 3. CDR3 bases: TGTGCCAGCAGCCTCGACAGGGGGAATCAGCCCCAGCATTTT. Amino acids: CASSLDRGNQPQHF.

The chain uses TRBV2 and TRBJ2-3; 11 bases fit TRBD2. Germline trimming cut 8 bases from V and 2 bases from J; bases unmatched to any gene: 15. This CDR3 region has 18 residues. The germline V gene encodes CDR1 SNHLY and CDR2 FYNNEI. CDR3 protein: CASAGTASGRLITDTQYF. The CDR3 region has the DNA TGTGCCAGCGCGGGGACGGCTAGCGGGAGGCTAATCACAGATACGCAGTATTTT. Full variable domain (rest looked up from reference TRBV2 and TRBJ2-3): EPEVTQTPSHQVTQMGQEVILRCVPISNHLYFYWYRQILGQKVEFLVSFYNNEISEKSEIFDDQFSVERPDGSNFTLKIRSTKLEDSAMYFCASAGTASGRLITDTQYFGPGTRLTVL.

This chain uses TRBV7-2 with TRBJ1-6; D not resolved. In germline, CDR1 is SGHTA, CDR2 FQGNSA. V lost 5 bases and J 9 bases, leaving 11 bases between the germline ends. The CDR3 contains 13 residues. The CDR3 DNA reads TGTGCCAGCAGCGGTAGACAAGTTTCACCCCTCCACTTT. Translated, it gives CASSGRQVSPLHF.

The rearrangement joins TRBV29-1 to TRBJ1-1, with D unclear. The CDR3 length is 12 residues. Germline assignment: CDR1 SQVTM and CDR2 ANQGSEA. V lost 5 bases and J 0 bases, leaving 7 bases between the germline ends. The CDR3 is CSVQFMNTEAFF. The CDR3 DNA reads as TGCAGCGTTCAATTCATGAACACTGAAGCTTTCTTT.

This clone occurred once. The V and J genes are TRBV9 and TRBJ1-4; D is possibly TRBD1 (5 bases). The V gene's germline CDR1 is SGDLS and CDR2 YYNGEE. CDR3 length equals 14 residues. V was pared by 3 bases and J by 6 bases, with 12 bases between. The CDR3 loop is CASSAQGGDEKLFF. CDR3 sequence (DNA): TGTGCCAGCAGCGCTCAGGGCGGAGATGAAAAACTGTTTTTT.

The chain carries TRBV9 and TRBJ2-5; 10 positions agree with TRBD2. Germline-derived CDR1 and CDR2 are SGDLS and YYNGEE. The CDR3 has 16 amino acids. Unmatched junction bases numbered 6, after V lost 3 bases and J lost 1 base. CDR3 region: CASSALLAGLQETQYF. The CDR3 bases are TGTGCCAGCAGCGCGCTACTAGCGGGGCTCCAAGAGACCCAGTACTTC.

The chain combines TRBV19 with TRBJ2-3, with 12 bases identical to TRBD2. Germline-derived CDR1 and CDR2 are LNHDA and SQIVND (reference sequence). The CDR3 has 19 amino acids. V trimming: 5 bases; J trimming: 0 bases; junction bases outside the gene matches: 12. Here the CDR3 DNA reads TGTGCCAGTAGTCCCCTACTAGCGGGAGGTTCTTCTAGCACAGATACGCAGTATTTT. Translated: CASSPLLAGGSSSTDTQYF.

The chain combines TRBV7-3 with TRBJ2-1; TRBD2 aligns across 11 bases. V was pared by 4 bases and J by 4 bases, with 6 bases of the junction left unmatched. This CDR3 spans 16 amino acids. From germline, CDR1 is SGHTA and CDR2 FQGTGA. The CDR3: CASSSPGTSGYNEQFF. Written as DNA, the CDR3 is TGTGCCAGCAGCTCTCCCGGGACTAGCGGATACAATGAGCAGTTCTTC.

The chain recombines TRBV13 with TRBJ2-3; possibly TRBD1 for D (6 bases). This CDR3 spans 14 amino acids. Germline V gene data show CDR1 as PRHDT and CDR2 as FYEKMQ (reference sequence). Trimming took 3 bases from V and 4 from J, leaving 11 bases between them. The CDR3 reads CASSLRGQPDTQYF. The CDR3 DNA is TGTGCCAGCAGCTTGCGCGGACAGCCAGATACGCAGTATTTT.

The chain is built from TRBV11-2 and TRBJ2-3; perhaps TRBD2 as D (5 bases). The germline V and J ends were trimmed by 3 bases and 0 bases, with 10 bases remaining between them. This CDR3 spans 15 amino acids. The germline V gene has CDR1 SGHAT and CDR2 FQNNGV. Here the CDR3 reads CASSFSGGSTDTQYF. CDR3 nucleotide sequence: TGTGCCAGCAGCTTTTCGGGCGGGAGCACAGATACGCAGTATTTT.

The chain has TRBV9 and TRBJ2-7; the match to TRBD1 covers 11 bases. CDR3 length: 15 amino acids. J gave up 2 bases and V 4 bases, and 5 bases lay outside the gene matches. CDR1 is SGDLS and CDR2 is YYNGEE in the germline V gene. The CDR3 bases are TGTGCCAGCAGCCCCAGGGACAGGGGGACCTACGAGCAGTACTTC. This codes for CASSPRDRGTYEQYF. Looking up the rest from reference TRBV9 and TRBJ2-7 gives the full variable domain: DSGVTQTPKHLITATGQRVTLRCSPRSGDLSVYWYQQSLDQGLQFLIQYYNGEERAKGNILERFSAQQFPDLHSELNLSSLELGDSALYFCASSPRDRGTYEQYFGPGTRLTVT.

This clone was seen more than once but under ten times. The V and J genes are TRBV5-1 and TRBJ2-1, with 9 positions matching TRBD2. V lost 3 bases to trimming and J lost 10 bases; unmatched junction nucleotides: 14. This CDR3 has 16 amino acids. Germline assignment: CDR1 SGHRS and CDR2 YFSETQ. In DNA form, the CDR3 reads TGCGCCAGCAGCTCGGGGGTGTTAGCGGGGGAAGGCGAGCAGTTCTTC. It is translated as CASSSGVLAGEGEQFF. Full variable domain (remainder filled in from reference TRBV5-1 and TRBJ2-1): KAGVTQTPRYLIKTRGQQVTLSCSPISGHRSVSWYQQTPGQGLQFLFEYFSETQRNKGNFPGRFSGRQFSNSRSEMNVSTLELGDSALYLCASSSGVLAGEGEQFFGPGTRLTVL.

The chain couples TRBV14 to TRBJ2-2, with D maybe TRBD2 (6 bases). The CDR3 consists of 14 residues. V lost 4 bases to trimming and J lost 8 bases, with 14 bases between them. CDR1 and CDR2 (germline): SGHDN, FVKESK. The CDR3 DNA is TGTGCCAGCAGCCGGGACTTCCGAGGGGGGGAGCTGTTTTTT. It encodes CASSRDFRGGELFF.